This T cell receptor (beta chain) was profiled in a study of immune evolution from preneoplasia to lung adenocarcinoma. Points from the study as a whole: Clonality was highest in normal lung, lower in later-stage lesions apparently. Normal lung had the highest top T cell clone frequencies.

CDR3 length: 17 amino acids. The ends were cut back, 2 bases at V and 1 base at J, with 16 bases in the middle. Germline CDR1 and CDR2: SGDLS and YYNGEE. This clone is labeled as large. Its antigen is undetermined. Patient tissue came from resections in Japan or China, 2014–2017. Produced via immunoSEQ multiplex PCR; TCRdb's table is partial and in-frame only. The sample consists of 3,500 to 4,500 clones, just under 80% of them appearing once. The sample taken for sequencing was FFPE adjacent normal lung tissue. The clonotype was recovered from a person between 55 and 80 years old with lung adenocarcinoma. The chain joins TRBV9 to TRBJ1-3, with D possibly being TRBD1 (5 bases). CDR3 residues: CASSVELWGDSGNTIYF. In DNA, the CDR3 is TGTGCCAGCAGCGTCGAACTATGGGGGGATTCTGGAAACACCATATATTTT.